This T cell receptor beta chain stems from a study of tumor-infiltrating lymphocytes in primary liver carcinoma. Across the study: Ages ranged from 30 to 69, with HCC or mixed HCC-cholangiocarcinoma. Sample counts of productive TCRbeta reads spanned roughly 3.65 to 8 million; these counts were similar across tissue types.

15 amino acids form the CDR3, both terminal residues included. The germline CDR1 and CDR2 sequences are SGHNT and YENEEA. Out of unsorted whole blood came the blood RNA, and germline DNA was extracted as well. Blood samples of approximately 3.6 milliliters were drawn preoperatively. Study findings and constraints: Tumor region pairs outstripped tumor-adjacent and tumor-blood pairs in overlap.

A remark on this clonotype: The antigen is not known. This CDR3 is missing its conserved last phenylalanine or tryptophan, likely due to a read error. The DNA is left out, because the CDR3 cannot be placed on it with certainty; the CDR3 is given as TCRdb lists it.

The input was roughly 0.5 ug total RNA; TCR beta cDNA was made from it with a constant-region primer. Libraries covering TCR beta were generated through three nested multiplex PCR rounds (using a slightly modified ARM-PCR). For approximately 9 cycles apiece, the opening two PCR rounds ran with TRBV1-TRBV30 forward primers and a C-beta reverse primer. TCRdb reprocessed the multiplex PCR reads with MiXCR, giving one entry per CDR3 protein. In the table there are 250,000 to 350,000 distinct CDR3 sequences, almost 60% of which are singletons. The material sequenced was peripheral blood. This receptor was obtained from a woman aged 25 to 39 with primary liver carcinoma and hepatitis B virus infection. The chain has TRBV11-3 and TRBJ2-2; the table's TRBD1 call for D was not verified on the DNA. The CDR3 region is CASTQTGGDVGELFY.